Following are 9 T cell receptor beta chains from one sample sequenced in a study of blood T cell repertoires in COVID-19. The protocol was immunoSEQ multiplex PCR, while the TCRdb copy is restricted to in-frame clones and leaves out a portion. This table has 140,000 or so clones, roughly 84% appearing once. The sequencing sample was made of peripheral blood. The receptors come from a man younger than 45 with COVID-19, enrolled during active disease.

CDR3 amino acids: CATSRDGGVEQYF. The DNA of the CDR3 is TGTGCCACCAGCAGAGATGGTGGAGTCGAGCAGTACTTC. The chain carries TRBV15 and TRBJ2-7; D is uncertain. The germline CDR1 and CDR2 sequences are LNHNV and YYDKDF (reference sequence). V lost 0 bases and J 6 bases, leaving 9 bases between the germline ends. The CDR3 extends over 13 amino acids. Complete variable domain (other parts from reference TRBV15 and TRBJ2-7): DAMVIQNPRYQVTQFGKPVTLSCSQTLNHNVMYWYQQKSSQAPKLLFHYYDKDFNNEADTPDNFQSRRPNTSFCFLDIRSPGLGDTAMYLCATSRDGGVEQYFGPGTRLTVT.

V usage is TRBV6-5 and J usage is TRBJ2-1, with TRBD2 as a possible D gene (5 bases). Germline assignment: CDR1 MNHEY and CDR2 SVGAGI. The V gene lost 7 bases and the J gene lost 10 bases, with 17 bases spanning the gap. The CDR3 length is 13 residues. This chain's CDR3 is CASTSSSGWEQFF. In nucleotides, the CDR3 is TGTGCCAGCACCAGTTCGTCGGGATGGGAGCAGTTCTTC.

The V call is TRBV2, the J call TRBJ2-5; possibly TRBD2 for D (5 bases). CDR3 size: 12 residues. Germline CDR1 SNHLY, CDR2 FYNNEI. Trimming took 6 bases from V and 5 from J, leaving 10 bases between them. CDR3 sequence (DNA): TGTGCCAGCAGGCTAGCTGGGGAGACCCAGTACTTC. Translation gives CASRLAGETQYF.

The V and J genes are TRBV6-4 and TRBJ1-2, with 10 bases fitting TRBD1. This CDR3 has 16 amino acids. V was pared by 3 bases and J by 4 bases, with 8 bases of the junction left unmatched. CDR1 is MRHNA and CDR2 is SNTAGT in the germline V gene. CDR3 amino acids: CASSETATGGPYGYTF. Here the CDR3 DNA reads TGTGCCAGCAGTGAAACCGCGACAGGGGGCCCCTATGGCTACACCTTC.

The chain joins TRBV7-3 to TRBJ1-2; 9 nucleotides match TRBD1. V was clipped by 5 bases and J by 8 bases; unmatched bases: 15. CDR1 is SGHTA and CDR2 is FQGTGA in the germline V gene. The CDR3 consists of 16 residues. Here the CDR3 reads CASSPTYSGTGKGYTF. The CDR3, as DNA: TGTGCCAGCAGCCCTACCTATTCCGGGACAGGGAAGGGCTACACCTTC.

The chain links TRBV18 to TRBJ2-7; tentative D call: TRBD1 (6 bases). This CDR3 is built from 14 residues. Trimming took off 5 bases at V and 0 bases at J, with 11 bases between the two ends. CDR1 and CDR2 (germline): KGHSH, LQKENI. The CDR3 region is CASSSRGSSYEQYF. CDR3 coding DNA: TGTGCCAGCTCATCCAGGGGTAGCTCCTACGAGCAGTACTTC.

The rearrangement joins TRBV24-1 to TRBJ1-2, with D maybe TRBD1 (6 bases). The ends were cut back, 3 bases at V and 6 bases at J, with 13 bases in the middle. Germline V lookup: CDR1 KGHDR, CDR2 SFDVKD. This CDR3 is built from 14 residues. The DNA for the CDR3 is TGTGCCACCAGTGATCTCGGGACACCAAATGGCTACACCTTC. Its translation is CATSDLGTPNGYTF.

This clone was observed a few times. The chain links TRBV5-4 to TRBJ1-2, with TRBD1 matching over 10 bases. Germline V CDR1 and CDR2: SGHNT, YYREEE (reference sequence). CDR3 size: 15 residues. J gave up 5 bases and V 5 bases, and 9 bases lay outside the gene matches. CDR3 sequence (DNA): TGTGCCAGCAGGCCGGACAGGGGGGGCTTTTATGGCTACACCTTC. It codes for CASRPDRGGFYGYTF.

V gene TRBV19 combines with J gene TRBJ2-5; 9 bases are shared with TRBD1. J lost 3 bases, V lost 5 bases, and 7 bases had no gene match. The CDR3 totals 15 residues. Germline-derived CDR1 and CDR2 are LNHDA and SQIVND (reference sequence). In nucleotides, the CDR3 is TGTGCCAGTAGTCCCGATAGGACAGGGGAAGAGACCCAGTACTTC. Translation gives CASSPDRTGEETQYF.